The rows below give T cell receptor beta chains drawn from one sample of a study of T cell responses to AZD1222 COVID-19 vaccine. Some clones are missing from TCRdb's copy, which holds only in-frame ones; the method was immunoSEQ multiplex PCR. The data hold 160,000 or so clones, with around 90% observed a single time. This specimen consisted of peripheral blood, obtained on day 0 of AZD1222 vaccination. The receptors stem from an adult in good health. The CDR3 runs from the conserved cysteine through the conserved F or W. The D gene is left open where the match is weak. Size tells how often a clone was seen (once, few, many) or the class of an expanded clone, and some rows leave it out.

D gene	clone size	V gene	J gene	CDR3 DNA	CDR3 protein
NA	few	TRBV3-1/TRBV3-2	TRBJ1-1	TGTGCCTCCCCGGCCACTGAAGCTTTCTTT	CASPATEAFF
TRBD1	NA	TRBV6-1	TRBJ1-5	TGTGCCAGCAGTAGACAGGGAGATCAGCCCCAGCATTTT	CASSRQGDQPQHF
NA	NA	TRBV28	TRBJ2-3	TGTGCCAGCAGTTTCCCCCCGGCAGGGGAGACAGATACGCAGTATTTT	CASSFPPAGETDTQYF
NA	NA	TRBV9	TRBJ1-5	TGTGCCAGCAGCGTAGACCCGAAGACGTTATGGCCCCAGCATTTT	CASSVDPKTLWPQHF
NA	once	TRBV10-3	TRBJ1-3	TGTGCCATCAGTGAACGACTTATTGGGAACACCATATATTTT	CAISERLIGNTIYF
NA	NA	TRBV14	TRBJ1-4	TGTGCCAGCAGCCGAGGAGTACGCTCAACTAATGAAAAACTGTTTTTT	CASSRGVRSTNEKLFF
NA	once	TRBV12-3/TRBV12-4	TRBJ1-5	TGTGCCAGCAGTTTAGGTCAGCCCCAGCATTTT	CASSLGQPQHF
TRBD1	NA	TRBV27	TRBJ2-7	TGTGCCAGCAGTCCGCAGGGACAGAGATACGAGCAGTACTTC	CASSPQGQRYEQYF
TRBD2	NA	TRBV7-2	TRBJ2-3	TGTGCCAGCAGCTATGGGACTAGCGGAACAGATACGCAGTATTTT	CASSYGTSGTDTQYF
NA	NA	TRBV19	TRBJ1-1	TGTGCCAGTAGCAGGGTAGAAATCACTGAAGCTTTCTTT	CASSRVEITEAFF
NA	NA	TRBV28	TRBJ2-7	TGTGCCAGCAGTGATCTTGGGGGAACCTACGAGCAGTACTTC	CASSDLGGTYEQYF
NA	NA	TRBV5-5	TRBJ1-1	TGTGCCAGCAGCTTGTGGGCTCCCGTGATGAACACTGAAGCTTTCTTT	CASSLWAPVMNTEAFF
TRBD1	once	TRBV7-2	TRBJ2-5	TGTGCCAGCAGCTCGACAGGGACGACCCAGTACTTC	CASSSTGTTQYF
NA	NA	TRBV7-2	TRBJ2-2	TGTGCCAGCAGGAGGCCTGGGGAAACGAACACCGGGGAGCTGTTTTTT	CASRRPGETNTGELFF
NA	few	TRBV7-9	TRBJ2-2	TGTGCCAGCAGCTCCCCCCTAGGGAAGACCGGGGAGCTGTTTTTT	CASSSPLGKTGELFF
TRBD2	NA	TRBV11-2	TRBJ2-7	TGTGCCAGCAGCTACCTAGCGGGAACTTACGAGCAGTACTTC	CASSYLAGTYEQYF
NA	NA	TRBV5-1	TRBJ1-1	TGCGCCAGCAGCCGTACGGGACACCTGAACACTGAAGCTTTCTTT	CASSRTGHLNTEAFF
TRBD1	NA	TRBV28	TRBJ2-1	TGTGCCAGCAGGGACAGGGGTGGGAATGAGCAGTTCTTC	CASRDRGGNEQFF
TRBD1	NA	TRBV3-1/TRBV3-2	TRBJ1-4	TGTGCCAGCAGCCACCGGGACAGGGGGCGGGAAAAACTGTTTTTT	CASSHRDRGREKLFF
TRBD1	NA	TRBV9	TRBJ1-2	TGTGCCAGCAGCGCCAGGGGGGGTAACTATGGCTACACCTTC	CASSARGGNYGYTF
NA	NA	TRBV5-5	TRBJ1-3	TGTGCCAGCAGCTTCACGGGCGGCTCTACAAGCTCTGGAAACACCATATATTTT	CASSFTGGSTSSGNTIYF
NA	NA	TRBV6-2/TRBV6-3	TRBJ1-2	TGTGCCAGCAGCGGACAGCGCTCCTATGGCTACACCTTC	CASSGQRSYGYTF
TRBD1	NA	TRBV5-1	TRBJ1-1	TGCGCCAGCAGCTTGCTGAGCGGGACAGGGTCATTTCACACTGAAGCTTTCTTT	CASSLLSGTGSFHTEAFF
NA	NA	TRBV9	TRBJ1-3	TGTGCCAGCACCCTGGGGGCTGACTCTGGAAACACCATATATTTT	CASTLGADSGNTIYF
TRBD1	NA	TRBV18	TRBJ1-1	TGTGCCAGCTCCCGAACAGGGGATCGAACTGAAGCTTTCTTT	CASSRTGDRTEAFF
NA	NA	TRBV12-3/TRBV12-4	TRBJ1-4	TGTGCCAGCAGACGCGGGACCCATGAAAAACTGTTTTTT	CASRRGTHEKLFF
TRBD2	NA	TRBV20-1	TRBJ2-7	TGCAGTGCTAGTCCCTCGCGACTAGCGGGCGCCTACGAGCAGTACTTC	CSASPSRLAGAYEQYF
TRBD2	NA	TRBV5-1	TRBJ2-2	TGCGCCAGCAGCAAAACTAGCGGGAGAGGGACCGGGGAGCTGTTTTTT	CASSKTSGRGTGELFF
NA	NA	TRBV7-2	TRBJ2-2	TGTGCCAGCAGCTTAGGACATTTAACCGGGGAGCTGTTTTTT	CASSLGHLTGELFF
NA	NA	TRBV20-1	TRBJ2-3	TGCAGTGCTAGTCCCCGAAACCCCACAGATACGCAGTATTTT	CSASPRNPTDTQYF
NA	NA	TRBV4-3	TRBJ2-5	TGCGCCAGCAGCCAAGATGAGGGATGGATAGAGACCCAGTACTTC	CASSQDEGWIETQYF
NA	once	TRBV30	TRBJ1-6	TGTGCCTGGTCCCGGGGCTCGTATAATTCACCCCTCCACTTT	CAWSRGSYNSPLHF
NA	NA	TRBV9	TRBJ1-1	TGTGCCAGCAGCGCTACAGGGAGCACTGAAGCTTTCTTT	CASSATGSTEAFF
NA	NA	TRBV5-1	TRBJ1-2	TGCGCCAGCAGCTTGGCCGGTGGAGATGGCTACACCTTC	CASSLAGGDGYTF
TRBD1	NA	TRBV7-2	TRBJ1-1	TGTGCCAGCAGCTTAGGGACAGGGGGCTTTGAAGCTTTCTTT	CASSLGTGGFEAFF
NA	NA	TRBV3-1/TRBV3-2	TRBJ1-2	TGTGCCAGCAGCCAAGGAGCCGGCTATGGCTACACCTTC	CASSQGAGYGYTF
NA	once	TRBV19	TRBJ1-4	TGTGCCAGTAGTCCCGGGGCAGCAACTAATGAAAAACTGTTTTTT	CASSPGAATNEKLFF
TRBD2	NA	TRBV18	TRBJ2-7	TGTGCCAGCTCCCTGGGGGGGACCGGCGAGCAGTACTTC	CASSLGGTGEQYF
NA	NA	TRBV15	TRBJ1-5	TGTGCCACCAGCAGAGAAATGGGGGCGAATAGAGGTCAGCCCCAGCATTTT	CATSREMGANRGQPQHF
TRBD2	many	TRBV6-4	TRBJ2-2	TGTGCCAGCAGTGACTCACTAGCGGGGAACACCGGGGAGCTGTTTTTT	CASSDSLAGNTGELFF
TRBD2	once	TRBV9	TRBJ2-1	TGTGCCAGCAGCGCCACTCTAGCGGGAGGGGCTGAGCAGTTCTTC	CASSATLAGGAEQFF
TRBD1	NA	TRBV7-2	TRBJ2-3	TGTGCCAGCAGCTTAACGGGACAGGGCCTCGGGGATACGCAGTATTTT	CASSLTGQGLGDTQYF
NA	NA	TRBV15	TRBJ1-2	TGTGCCACCAGCAGAGCTACGCAGCATGGCTACACCTTC	CATSRATQHGYTF
NA	once	TRBV9	TRBJ1-2	TGTGCCAGCAGGTTCGGGGGGGTCCCTGATGGCTACACCTTC	CASRFGGVPDGYTF
NA	NA	TRBV6-2/TRBV6-3	TRBJ2-5	TGTGCCAGCAGTTATAACGGATACCAAGAGACCCAGTACTTC	CASSYNGYQETQYF
TRBD2	NA	TRBV9	TRBJ2-7	TGTGCCAGCAGCGTTAGCGAAGGTAGAGCGGGGGTAGAGCAGTACTTC	CASSVSEGRAGVEQYF
TRBD1	NA	TRBV7-2	TRBJ1-1	TGTGCCAGCAGCCCCATCGGCAGGGGGGACACTGAAGCTTTCTTT	CASSPIGRGDTEAFF
NA	NA	TRBV28	TRBJ2-1	TGTGCCAGCAGGCAGTATGGTGAGCAGTTCTTC	CASRQYGEQFF
NA	NA	TRBV3-1/TRBV3-2	TRBJ1-1	TGTGCCAGCAGCCAATTTAGTAGCATGAACACTGAAGCTTTCTTT	CASSQFSSMNTEAFF
NA	NA	TRBV19	TRBJ1-1	TGTGCCAGTAGTATAGGAGGAGGTATGGACACTGAAGCTTTCTTT	CASSIGGGMDTEAFF